This T cell receptor beta chain was obtained from a study of identical twins. A single record per CDR3 protein comes from TCRdb applying MiXCR to the 5' RACE reads. The top ten clones hold approximately 0.98% of a sample with under 500,000 distinct CDR3 sequences, around an eighth of them seen once. These data were also reused for a study on yellow fever vaccine responses in identical twins.

The sample taken for sequencing was CD4+ T cells sorted from blood. This sequence was found in a woman aged 18-35 years in good health.

The CDR3 loop reads CASREDRSNYGYTF. The CDR3 DNA sequence: TGTGCCAGCAGAGAGGACAGGAGCAACTATGGCTACACCTTC. This sequence joins TRBV2 and TRBJ1-2; 7 bases line up with TRBD1. This CDR3 is built from 14 residues. Losses at the gene ends were 6 bases for V and 2 bases for J; bases not matched to a gene: 6. CDR1 and CDR2 from the germline V gene are SNHLY and FYNNEI.